These 4 T cell receptor beta chains were all obtained from the same sample, sequenced in a study of T cells in Graves' hyperthyroidism and ophthalmopathy. Amplified TCR beta CDR3 regions derived from RNA transcripts. First-round RT-PCR of the TCR CDR3 relied on the HTBI primer set. TCRdb processed the multiplex PCR reads anew with MiXCR; each CDR3 protein has one entry. The repertoire includes some 600,000 distinct CDR3 sequences, over 11% of them detected once, and roughly 5.7% sits in the top ten. Sequencing used blood. All receptors derive from a woman aged 25 to 39 with Graves' hyperthyroidism that later progressed to Graves' ophthalmopathy.

This chain links TRBV7-2 with TRBJ2-7; TRBD2 matches 11 bases. Germline assignment: CDR1 SGHTA and CDR2 FQGNSA. CDR3 length: 16 residues. Trimming cost V 4 bases and J 1 base; bases outside gene matches: 6. CDR3 in amino acids: CASSSGTSGGSYEQYF. For the CDR3, the DNA is TGTGCCAGCAGCTCCGGGACTAGCGGAGGGTCCTACGAGCAGTACTTC.

Comments on this clonotype: This could be a read error, since a much larger clone is one nucleotide away. J is TRBJ2-1 and V is TRBV2; D unclear. V was trimmed by 6 bases and J by 10 bases, leaving 19 bases between them. CDR1 is SNHLY, CDR2 FYNNEI, per germline. The CDR3 covers 14 residues. CDR3 loop: CASSPDFAGGEQFF. The DNA for the CDR3 is TGTGCCAGCAGCCCCGACTTCGCCGGCGGCGAGCAGTTCTTC.

This clonotype showed up many times. The CDR3 protein is CASSPTSGHGPPLHF. The CDR3 bases are TGTGCCAGCAGCCCTACGTCCGGTCATGGTCCACCCCTCCACTTT. This chain joins TRBV11-2 and TRBJ1-6, with no clear D. CDR1 and CDR2 (germline): SGHAT, FQNNGV. The ends were cut back, 5 bases at V and 11 bases at J, with 19 bases in the middle. This CDR3 spans 15 amino acids.

This clonotype was found many times. V gene TRBV20-1 combines with J gene TRBJ2-7; D perhaps matches TRBD1 (5 bases). V lost 5 bases and J lost 5, with 7 bases in between. The CDR3 runs 10 residues. Per the germline V gene, CDR1 is DFQATT and CDR2 is SNEGSKA (reference sequence). The CDR3 sequence: CSALRDEQYF. DNA for the CDR3: TGCAGTGCTCTCAGGGACGAGCAGTACTTC.